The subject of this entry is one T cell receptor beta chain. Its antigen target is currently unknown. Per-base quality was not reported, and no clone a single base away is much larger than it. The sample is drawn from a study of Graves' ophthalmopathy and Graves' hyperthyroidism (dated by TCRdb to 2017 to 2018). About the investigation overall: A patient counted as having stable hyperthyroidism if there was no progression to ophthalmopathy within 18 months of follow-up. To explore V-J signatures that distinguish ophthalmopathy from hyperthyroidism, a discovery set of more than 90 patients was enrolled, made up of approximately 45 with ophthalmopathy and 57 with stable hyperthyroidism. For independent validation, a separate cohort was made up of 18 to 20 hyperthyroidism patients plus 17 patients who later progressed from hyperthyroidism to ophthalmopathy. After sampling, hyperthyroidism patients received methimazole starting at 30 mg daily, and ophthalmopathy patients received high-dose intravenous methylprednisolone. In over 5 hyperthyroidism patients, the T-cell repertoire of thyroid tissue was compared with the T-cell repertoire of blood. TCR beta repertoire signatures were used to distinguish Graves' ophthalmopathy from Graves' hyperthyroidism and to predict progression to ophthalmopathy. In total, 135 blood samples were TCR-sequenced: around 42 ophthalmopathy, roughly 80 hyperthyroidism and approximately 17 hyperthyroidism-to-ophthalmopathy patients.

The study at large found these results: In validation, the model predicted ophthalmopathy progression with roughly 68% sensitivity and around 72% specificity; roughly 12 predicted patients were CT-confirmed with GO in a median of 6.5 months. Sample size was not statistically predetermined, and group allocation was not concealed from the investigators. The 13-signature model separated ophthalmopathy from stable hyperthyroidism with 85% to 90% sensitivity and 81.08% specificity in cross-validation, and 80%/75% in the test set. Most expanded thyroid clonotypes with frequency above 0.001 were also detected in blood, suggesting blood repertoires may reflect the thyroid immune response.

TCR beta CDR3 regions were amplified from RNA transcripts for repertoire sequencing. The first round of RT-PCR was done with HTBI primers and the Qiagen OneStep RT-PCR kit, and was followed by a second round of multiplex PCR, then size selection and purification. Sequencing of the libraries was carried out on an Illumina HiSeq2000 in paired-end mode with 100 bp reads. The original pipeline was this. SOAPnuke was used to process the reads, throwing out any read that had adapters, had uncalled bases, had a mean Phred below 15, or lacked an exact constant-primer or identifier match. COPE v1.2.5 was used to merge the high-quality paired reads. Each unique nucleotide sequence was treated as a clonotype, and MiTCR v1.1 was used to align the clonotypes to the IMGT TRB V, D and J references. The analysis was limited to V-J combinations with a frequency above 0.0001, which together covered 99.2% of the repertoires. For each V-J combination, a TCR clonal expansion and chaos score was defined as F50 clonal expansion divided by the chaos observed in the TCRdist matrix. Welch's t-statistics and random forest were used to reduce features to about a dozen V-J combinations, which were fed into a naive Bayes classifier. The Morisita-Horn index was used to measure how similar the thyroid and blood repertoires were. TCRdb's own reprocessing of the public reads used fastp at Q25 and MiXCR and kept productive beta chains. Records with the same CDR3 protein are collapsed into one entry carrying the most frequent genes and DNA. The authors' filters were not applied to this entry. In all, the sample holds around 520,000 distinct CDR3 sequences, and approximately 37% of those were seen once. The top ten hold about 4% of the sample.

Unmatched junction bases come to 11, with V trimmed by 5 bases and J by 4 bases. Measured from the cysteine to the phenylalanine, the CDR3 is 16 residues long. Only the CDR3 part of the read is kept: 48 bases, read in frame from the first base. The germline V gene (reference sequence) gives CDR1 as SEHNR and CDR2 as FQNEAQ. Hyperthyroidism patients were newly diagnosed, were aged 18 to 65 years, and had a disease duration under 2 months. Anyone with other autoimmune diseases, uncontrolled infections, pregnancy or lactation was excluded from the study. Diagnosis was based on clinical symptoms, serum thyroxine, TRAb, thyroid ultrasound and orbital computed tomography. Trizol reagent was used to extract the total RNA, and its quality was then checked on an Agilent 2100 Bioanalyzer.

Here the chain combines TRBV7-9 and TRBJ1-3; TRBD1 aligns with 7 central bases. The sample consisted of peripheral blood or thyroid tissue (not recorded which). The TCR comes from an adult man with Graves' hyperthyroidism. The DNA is TGTGCCAGCAGCCGTCTGGAGGGGGCATCCGGAAACACCATATATTTT. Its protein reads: CASSRLEGASGNTIYF.